This TCR beta chain was profiled in a study of molecular identifiers for immune sequencing clone quantification. V dropped 10 bases and J dropped 3 bases, with 21 bases sitting between them. In germline, CDR1 is MDHEN, CDR2 SYDVKM. The CDR3 runs 16 residues. Each library that profiled naive CD8 cells came from about 20,000 to 1,000,000 sorted cells with 10%, 30% or 50% RNA. Naive CD8 T cells were picked out by sorting for CD8+CD4-CCR7+CD45RA+. This clonotype showed up many times. The antigen is not known. Study observations and caveats: With a barcode shared among identical TCR molecules, highly expanded clone sizes could be underestimated.

Generation of bulk TCR libraries relied on previously described methods and listed TCR primers. MiXCR, applied by TCRdb to the PCR reads, yields one record per CDR3 protein. Altogether more than 450,000 distinct CDR3 sequences are present, about a quarter being singletons, with the ten largest covering around 0.78%. Input material: naive CD8+ T cells from blood, with Jurkat cell RNA spiked in. Indicated subset: FACS-sorted CD8+CD4-CCR7+CD45RA+ naive T cells. The chain recombines TRBV28 with TRBJ2-2, with a possible D match to TRBD1 (6 bases). The receptor was isolated from a human donor in good health. Some libraries in this study had Jurkat cell RNA spiked in. Here the CDR3 DNA reads TGTGCCACCAAGACCCCGGGACAATGGGACACCGGGGAGCTGTTTTTT. Residues: CATKTPGQWDTGELFF.